This entry lists 31 T cell receptor beta chains sequenced from one sample in a study of blood T cell repertoires in COVID-19. TCRdb's table, derived via immunoSEQ multiplex PCR, lists solely in-frame clones and lacks some. This table has roughly 310,000 clones, approximately 90% appearing once. Sequences were obtained from PBMCs or T cells enriched from blood (not recorded which). Every receptor here comes from a middle-aged woman who had recovered from COVID-19.

The chain uses TRBV7-9 and TRBJ1-1; D ambiguous. This CDR3 is built from 14 residues. In germline, CDR1 is SEHNR, CDR2 FQNEAQ (reference sequence). Trimming left V 7 bases short and J 0 bases short, with 12 bases between. Here the CDR3 reads CASTGLSMNTEAFF. In DNA form, the CDR3 reads TGTGCCAGCACTGGACTGTCCATGAACACTGAAGCTTTCTTT.

J is TRBJ1-5 and V is TRBV19, with D possibly TRBD1 on 5 matching bases. Germline CDR1 reads LNHDA; CDR2 reads SQIVND (reference sequence). The CDR3 consists of 15 residues. With 2 bases removed from V and 3 bases from J, the gap between germline ends came to 11 bases. The CDR3 bases are TGTGCCAGTAGTATAATGGGACTGATCAATCAGCCCCAGCATTTT. Translated: CASSIMGLINQPQHF.

J is TRBJ2-1 and V is TRBV7-2, with TRBD2 identical over 8 bases. Germline V lookup: CDR1 SGHTA, CDR2 FQGNSA. J was trimmed by 6 bases and V by 2 bases; bases with no gene match: 9. This CDR3 is built from 16 residues. The CDR3 DNA follows: TGTGCCAGCAGCTTAAGGAGGTCCCTAGCGGGCAATGAGCAGTTCTTC. Protein product: CASSLRRSLAGNEQFF. Full variable domain (rest looked up from reference TRBV7-2 and TRBJ2-1): GAGVSQSPSNKVTEKGKDVELRCDPISGHTALYWYRQSLGQGLEFLIYFQGNSAPDKSGLPSDRFSAERTGGSVSTLTIQRTQQEDSAVYLCASSLRRSLAGNEQFFGPGTRLTVL.

The count of this clone is one. This sequence joins TRBV9 and TRBJ1-1, with a possible D match to TRBD1 (5 bases). The CDR3 is 14 amino acids. The germline V gene encodes CDR1 SGDLS and CDR2 YYNGEE. V lost 4 bases and J 11 bases, leaving 21 bases between the germline ends. This CDR3 is CASSSHTGDGAAFF. DNA of the CDR3: TGTGCCAGCAGCTCCCATACGGGGGATGGGGCGGCTTTCTTT. Full variable domain (missing parts from reference TRBV9 and TRBJ1-1): DSGVTQTPKHLITATGQRVTLRCSPRSGDLSVYWYQQSLDQGLQFLIQYYNGEERAKGNILERFSAQQFPDLHSELNLSSLELGDSALYFCASSSHTGDGAAFFGQGTRLTVV.

This sequence joins TRBV30 and TRBJ1-5; no clear D. The CDR3 spans 15 residues. Trimming took 2 bases from V and 7 from J, leaving 18 bases between them. Germline loops: CDR1 GTSNPN, CDR2 SVGIG (reference sequence). CDR3 in DNA: TGTGCCTGGAGTACAATCTCTGCGGGAAGACAGCCCCAGCATTTT. Protein: CAWSTISAGRQPQHF.

The chain has TRBV14 and TRBJ2-3; TRBD1 agrees at 7 bases. The germline V gene encodes CDR1 SGHDN and CDR2 FVKESK. The J segment lost 2 bases and the V segment lost 4 bases, leaving 9 bases of the junction unmatched. The CDR3 is 16 residues long. The CDR3 is CASSLWVGQLTDTQYF. The CDR3 DNA follows: TGTGCCAGCAGCCTTTGGGTGGGACAGCTCACAGATACGCAGTATTTT.

This clone was observed a single time. V gene TRBV3-1 (or the pseudogene TRBV3-2) combines with J gene TRBJ2-7; TRBD1 agrees at 8 bases. Germline V gene lookup returns CDR1 LGHDT and CDR2 YNNKEL (reference sequence). The junction had 9 bases not matched to a gene; V was cut back by 4 bases and J by 4 bases. This CDR3 contains 15 residues. The CDR3 DNA follows: TGTGCCAGCAGCCTCCAGGGGGCGCAGGGTTACGAGCAGTACTTC. It translates to CASSLQGAQGYEQYF.

A single count supports this clone. Different DNA sequences within this sample yield the same CDR3. The chain carries TRBV7-2 and TRBJ1-2, with no clear D. The CDR3 is made up of 12 amino acids. Trimming cost V 2 bases and J 5 bases, with 6 bases left between them. CDR1 and CDR2 from the germline V gene are SGHTA and FQGNSA. The CDR3 here is CASSLRLYGYTF. CDR3 bases: TGTGCCAGCAGCTTAAGACTGTATGGCTACACCTTC.

The chain is built from TRBV7-3 and TRBJ2-7; TRBD1 matches at 7 bases. This CDR3 comprises 13 residues. V lost 5 bases to trimming and J lost 4 bases; unmatched junction nucleotides: 5. The V gene's germline CDR1 is SGHTA and CDR2 FQGTGA. The CDR3 nucleotides are TGTGCCAGCAGCGAGATACAGGGGTACGAGCAGTACTTC. Translating it yields CASSEIQGYEQYF.

The chain links TRBV18 to TRBJ2-2, with a tentative D call TRBD2 (6 bases). V shed 1 base and J shed 4 bases, with 10 bases lying between them. The CDR3 contains 15 residues. CDR1 is KGHSH and CDR2 is LQKENI in the germline V gene. The CDR3 is CASSPLGSGTGELFF. Written as DNA, the CDR3 is TGTGCCAGCTCACCACTCGGGAGTGGCACCGGGGAGCTGTTTTTT.

V and J are TRBV24-1 and TRBJ2-7; 11 nucleotides align to TRBD2. V lost 5 bases and J lost 5; bases outside the gene matches: 7. Germline V lookup: CDR1 KGHDR, CDR2 SFDVKD. The CDR3 loop spans 15 amino acids. The chain's CDR3 is CATSGSGLAEHEQYF. The CDR3 DNA sequence: TGTGCCACCAGTGGATCGGGACTAGCGGAACACGAGCAGTACTTC.

The rearrangement uses TRBV19 and TRBJ1-5; 8 bases line up with TRBD1. V lost 3 bases and J lost 4; bases outside the gene matches: 11. Per germline, CDR1 LNHDA and CDR2 SQIVND (reference sequence). This CDR3 is 17 amino acids long. The CDR3 nucleotides read TGTGCCAGTAGTATCCTACAGGGGGTAGGGGGGAATCAGCCCCAGCATTTT. Translated: CASSILQGVGGNQPQHF.

The chain combines TRBV27 with TRBJ2-1; the match to TRBD2 covers 8 bases. The V gene's germline CDR1 is MNHEY and CDR2 SMNVEV (reference sequence). V dropped 0 bases and J dropped 9; count of bases not matched to a gene: 4. The CDR3 consists of 14 residues. The CDR3 nucleotides are TGTGCCAGCAGTTTATCGCGACTAGCGATTGAGCAGTTCTTC. Encoded protein: CASSLSRLAIEQFF.

The rearrangement links TRBV24-1 to TRBJ2-1; 14 nucleotides match TRBD2. Germline lookup yields CDR1 KGHDR and CDR2 SFDVKD. The V and J ends lost 4 bases and 9 bases, in that order; junction bases with no gene match: 7. The CDR3 loop spans 16 amino acids. The CDR3 loop reads CATSESRTSGRPEQFF. Here the CDR3 DNA reads TGTGCCACCAGTGAATCCCGGACTAGCGGGAGGCCTGAGCAGTTCTTC.

The chain joins TRBV7-2 to TRBJ2-7; TRBD1 agrees at 7 bases. Per the germline V gene, CDR1 is SGHTA and CDR2 is FQGNSA. Trimming cost V 5 bases and J 6 bases; bases outside gene matches: 10. The CDR3 length is 14 residues. The CDR3 bases are TGTGCCAGCAGCCCCCTGGGACAGATTCGCGAGCAGTACTTC. Translation gives CASSPLGQIREQYF.

The chain recombines TRBV14 with TRBJ2-1, with 7 bases fitting TRBD2. V was clipped by 4 bases and J by 7 bases; unmatched bases: 10. CDR1 SGHDN and CDR2 FVKESK come from the germline V gene. The CDR3 is 15 amino acids. CDR3 region: CASSPWGGFENEQFF. DNA for the CDR3: TGTGCCAGCAGCCCGTGGGGGGGGTTTGAGAATGAGCAGTTCTTC. Based on the CDR3 plus reference TRBV14 and TRBJ2-1, the full variable domain is EAGVTQFPSHSVIEKGQTVTLRCDPISGHDNLYWYRRVMGKEIKFLLHFVKESKQDESGMPNNRFLAERTGGTYSTLKVQPAELEDSGVYFCASSPWGGFENEQFFGPGTRLTVL.

The chain joins TRBV5-6 to TRBJ2-6, with 8 bases fitting TRBD1. There are 17 residues in the CDR3. The V and J ends lost 0 bases and 2 bases, in that order; junction bases with no gene match: 4. Germline CDR1 and CDR2: SGHDT and YYEEEE. In nucleotides, the CDR3 is TGTGCCAGCAGCTTGGACAGGGGGGTTGCTGGGGCCAACGTCCTGACTTTC. Translating it yields CASSLDRGVAGANVLTF. The full variable domain, with the rest looked up from reference TRBV5-6 and TRBJ2-6, is DAGVTQSPTHLIKTRGQQVTLRCSPKSGHDTVSWYQQALGQGPQFIFQYYEEEERQRGNFPDRFSGHQFPNYSSELNVNALLLGDSALYLCASSLDRGVAGANVLTFGAGSRLTVL.

The rearrangement joins TRBV11-2 to TRBJ2-5; D is perhaps TRBD1 (6 bases). CDR1 is SGHAT and CDR2 is FQNNGV in the germline V gene. V lost 6 bases, J lost 2 bases, and 13 bases lay in between. This CDR3 has 14 amino acids. The CDR3: CASSVQGQQETQYF. The CDR3 nucleotides are TGTGCCAGCAGTGTTCAGGGACAACAAGAGACCCAGTACTTC.

This chain connects TRBV7-2 to TRBJ2-5; maybe TRBD2 (5 bases). The germline V gene encodes CDR1 SGHTA and CDR2 FQGNSA. The CDR3 is 13 amino acids. Trimming cost V 1 base and J 5 bases, with 8 bases left between them. The CDR3 nucleotides read TGTGCCAGCAGCTTAGATCCGGGGGAGACCCAGTACTTC. Its translation is CASSLDPGETQYF. Full variable domain (missing parts from reference TRBV7-2 and TRBJ2-5): GAGVSQSPSNKVTEKGKDVELRCDPISGHTALYWYRQSLGQGLEFLIYFQGNSAPDKSGLPSDRFSAERTGGSVSTLTIQRTQQEDSAVYLCASSLDPGETQYFGPGTRLLVL.

V and J are TRBV3-1 (or the pseudogene TRBV3-2) and TRBJ1-6; no definite D call. Trimming removed 3 bases from V and 8 bases from J, with 11 bases in between. CDR3 size: 14 residues. Germline CDR1 is LGHDT and CDR2 is YNNKEL (reference sequence). CDR3 protein: CASSHDGGYSPLHF. CDR3 bases: TGTGCCAGCAGCCACGACGGAGGCTATTCACCCCTCCACTTT.

The chain recombines TRBV7-3 with TRBJ2-5; perhaps TRBD1 as D (5 bases). This CDR3 contains 13 residues. V was cut by 3 bases and J by 2 bases, with 7 bases left in between. Germline V lookup: CDR1 SGHTA, CDR2 FQGTGA. CDR3 residues: CASSFDSQETQYF. CDR3 in DNA: TGTGCCAGCAGCTTTGACAGTCAAGAGACCCAGTACTTC.

This chain connects TRBV12-3 or TRBV12-4 to TRBJ2-1, with unresolved D. The length of the CDR3 is 11 residues. Trimming pared 6 bases from V and 5 bases from J, leaving 5 bases between. CDR3 coding DNA: TGTGCCAGCAGCAGAAACAATGAGCAGTTCTTC. It is translated as CASSRNNEQFF.

The chain uses TRBV2 and TRBJ2-1; D perhaps matches TRBD2 (6 bases). This CDR3 spans 13 amino acids. Germline loops: CDR1 SNHLY, CDR2 FYNNEI. Trimming removed 7 bases from V and 5 bases from J, with 12 bases in between. The CDR3 sequence is CASIWDSDNEQFF. CDR3 DNA sequence: TGTGCCAGCATTTGGGACTCTGACAATGAGCAGTTCTTC.

The chain has TRBV2 and TRBJ2-5, with a tentative D call TRBD1 (5 bases). Germline CDR1 reads SNHLY; CDR2 reads FYNNEI. Trimming stripped 6 bases from V and 1 base from J, with 15 bases between. The CDR3 spans 15 residues. The CDR3 protein is CASRPTGAPQETQYF. The CDR3 nucleotides are TGTGCCAGCAGGCCTACAGGAGCGCCCCAAGAGACCCAGTACTTC.

V gene TRBV28 combines with J gene TRBJ2-2; a possible D gene is TRBD2 (6 bases). Germline CDR1 and CDR2: MDHEN and SYDVKM. The CDR3 extends over 11 amino acids. V dropped 10 bases and J dropped 3 bases, with 6 bases sitting between them. In DNA, the CDR3 is TGTGCCACGGGAGACACCGGGGAGCTGTTTTTT. It encodes CATGDTGELFF.

This rearrangement joins TRBV5-4 to TRBJ2-7, with 10 nucleotides matching TRBD2. The V gene's germline CDR1 is SGHNT and CDR2 YYREEE (reference sequence). After removal of 4 bases from V and 2 bases from J, the junction contained 6 bases not matched to a gene. The CDR3 extends over 15 amino acids. CDR3 sequence: CASSRRTSGTYEQYF. For the CDR3, the DNA is TGTGCCAGCAGCCGACGGACTAGCGGCACCTACGAGCAGTACTTC.

This chain links TRBV27 with TRBJ1-2, with D unresolved. There are 15 residues in the CDR3. The V end was cut by 4 bases, the J end by 4 bases, with 16 bases between. The V gene's germline CDR1 is MNHEY and CDR2 SMNVEV (reference sequence). The CDR3 region is CASSSPRVGVYGYTF. For the CDR3, the DNA is TGTGCCAGCAGTTCTCCCCGCGTGGGCGTCTATGGCTACACCTTC.

Written as DNA, the CDR3 is TGTGCCAGCAGTCCCTTAGGGGCTTGGCAAGAGACCCAGTACTTC. Its protein product is CASSPLGAWQETQYF. V usage is TRBV27 and J usage is TRBJ2-5, with a weak D call TRBD1 (5 bases). The CDR3 is 15 residues long. Trimming stripped 5 bases from V and 2 bases from J, with 15 bases between. Germline CDR1 MNHEY, CDR2 SMNVEV (reference sequence).

V is TRBV6-5 and J is TRBJ1-5; D possibly corresponds to TRBD1 (5 bases). Germline loops: CDR1 MNHEY, CDR2 SVGAGI. The CDR3 consists of 15 residues. Trimming stripped 2 bases from V and 3 bases from J, with 11 bases between. In DNA, the CDR3 is TGTGCCAGCAGTTACGGGGCGGGAACCAATCAGCCCCAGCATTTT. It encodes CASSYGAGTNQPQHF.

The chain recombines TRBV5-1 with TRBJ1-4; D may be TRBD1 (6 bases). Germline V gene sequence: CDR1 SGHRS, CDR2 YFSETQ. The CDR3 runs 13 residues. V was cut by 2 bases and J by 6 bases, with 8 bases left in between. The CDR3 protein is CASSLGTYEKLFF. The CDR3 DNA follows: TGCGCCAGCAGCTTAGGGACATATGAAAAACTGTTTTTT.

This clone was recorded only once. V and J are TRBV5-1 and TRBJ2-1, with 12 bases that match TRBD2. CDR3 length: 15 residues. The V gene's germline CDR1 is SGHRS and CDR2 YFSETQ. V shed 3 bases, J shed 5 bases, and the junction held 3 bases outside the gene matches. Here the CDR3 reads CASSSLAGGDNEQFF. The CDR3 DNA reads TGCGCCAGCAGCTCTCTAGCGGGAGGGGACAATGAGCAGTTCTTC.